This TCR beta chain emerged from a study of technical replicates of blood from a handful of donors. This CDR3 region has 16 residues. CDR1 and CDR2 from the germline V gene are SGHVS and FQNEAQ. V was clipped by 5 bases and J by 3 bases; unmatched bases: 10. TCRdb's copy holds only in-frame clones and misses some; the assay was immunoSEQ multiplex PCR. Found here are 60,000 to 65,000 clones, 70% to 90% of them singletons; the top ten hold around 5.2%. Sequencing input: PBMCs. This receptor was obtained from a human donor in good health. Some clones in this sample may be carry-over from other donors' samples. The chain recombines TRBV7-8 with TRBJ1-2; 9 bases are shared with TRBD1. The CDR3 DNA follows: TGTGCCAGCAGCCCACCCCCAGGACAGGGGTACTATGGCTACACCTTC. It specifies CASSPPPGQGYYGYTF.